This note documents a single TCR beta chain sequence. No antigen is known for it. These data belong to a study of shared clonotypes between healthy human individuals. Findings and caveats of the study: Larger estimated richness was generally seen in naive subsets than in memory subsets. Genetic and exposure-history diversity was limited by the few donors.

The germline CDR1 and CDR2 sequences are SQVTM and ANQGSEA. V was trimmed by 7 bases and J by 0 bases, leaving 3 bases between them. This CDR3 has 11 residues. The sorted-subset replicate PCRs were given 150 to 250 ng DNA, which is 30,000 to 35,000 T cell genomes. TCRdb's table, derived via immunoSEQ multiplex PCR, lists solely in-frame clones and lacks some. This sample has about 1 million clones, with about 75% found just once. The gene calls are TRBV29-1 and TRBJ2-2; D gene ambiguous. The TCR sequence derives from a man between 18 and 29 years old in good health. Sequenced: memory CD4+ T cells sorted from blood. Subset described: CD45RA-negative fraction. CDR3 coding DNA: TGCAGCGGATCGAACACCGGGGAGCTGTTTTTT. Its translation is CSGSNTGELFF.